These 5 T cell receptor beta chains originate from one sample sequenced in a study of CD8+ T cells in alopecia areata. Extraction of RNA preceded its reverse transcription into cDNA, which served as the sequencing template. Profiling relied on immunoSEQ multiplex PCR, and the TCRdb table lists in-frame clones only, not all of them. The sample holds under 130,000 clones, 55% seen once. The sequenced sample was CD4+ T cells sorted from blood. The receptors shown here come from a human donor in good health.

There are a few counts of this clone. The chain recombines TRBV15 with TRBJ2-5; D ambiguous. This CDR3 has 11 residues. V was cut by 0 bases and J by 5 bases, with 1 base left in between. Germline V gene data show CDR1 as LNHNV and CDR2 as YYDKDF (reference sequence). The CDR3 DNA is TGTGCCACCAGCAGAGAGGAGACCCAGTACTTC. Its protein product is CATSREETQYF. The full variable domain, its missing parts supplied by reference TRBV15 and TRBJ2-5, is DAMVIQNPRYQVTQFGKPVTLSCSQTLNHNVMYWYQQKSSQAPKLLFHYYDKDFNNEADTPDNFQSRRPNTSFCFLDIRSPGLGDTAMYLCATSREETQYFGPGTRLLVL.

The gene calls are TRBV25-1 and TRBJ2-1, with 9 bases fitting TRBD2. The CDR3 loop spans 13 amino acids. Germline V gene sequence: CDR1 MGHDK, CDR2 SYGVNS. Trimming took 9 bases from V and 3 from J; bases not matched to a gene: 3. The CDR3 bases are TGTGCCAGTCGCGGGGGGGACTACAATGAGCAGTTCTTC. Amino acids: CASRGGDYNEQFF.

V is TRBV29-1 and J is TRBJ1-3; D remains unclear. Germline assignment: CDR1 SQVTM and CDR2 ANQGSEA. V dropped 0 bases and J dropped 0 bases, with 12 bases sitting between them. This CDR3 has 16 amino acids. The CDR3 DNA is TGCAGCGTTGAAGATTACACCGCCCGCTCTGGAAACACCATATATTTT. It encodes CSVEDYTARSGNTIYF.

The chain has TRBV5-1 and TRBJ1-2, with unresolved D. Germline CDR1 reads SGHRS; CDR2 reads YFSETQ. Trimming stripped 1 base from V and 1 base from J, with 14 bases between. CDR3 length equals 16 residues. CDR3 in DNA: TGCGCCAGCAGCTTGATCTGGGCCAAGGATAACTATGGCTACACCTTC. This sequence encodes CASSLIWAKDNYGYTF.

The chain uses TRBV4-1 and TRBJ2-1; no clear D gene. The V and J ends lost 1 base and 4 bases respectively, with 8 bases between them. This CDR3 comprises 14 residues. Per germline, CDR1 MGHRA and CDR2 YSYEKL. CDR3 sequence reads: CASSQGAGYNEQFF. CDR3 sequence (DNA): TGCGCCAGCAGCCAAGGGGCCGGGTACAATGAGCAGTTCTTC.